This T cell receptor beta chain emerged from a study of cytomegalovirus exposure and HLA in healthy donors (dated 2017 in TCRdb). For the study in its entirety: An earlier analysis of approximately 640 of the donors reported more than 250 Gb of sequence data and about 100 million unique TCR beta sequences from 150 million to 200 million T cells. All discovery cohort repertoires had been generated on a single sequencing platform. To predict cytomegalovirus infection status, the study combined high-throughput TCR immunosequencing, statistical association of individual TCRs with disease status, and machine learning. Because of strong linkage in the cohort, a handful of DR-DQ haplotypes were treated as single units for association and clustering. The study profiled the T cell repertoires of hundreds of subjects by immunosequencing and related them to cytomegalovirus serostatus. In the later analysis, no new phenotypic data were used to find candidate immune exposures; instead, reliance was placed on TCR beta sequences and their occurrence across donors. Across approximately 420 genotyped donors of the cohort, an average of about 220,000 unique TCR beta nucleotide sequences per donor were sequenced, and 15% to 20% of those sequences were non-productive. An early release covering about 600 HLA-typed donors comprised about 300 gigabases of sequencing data and tens of millions of unique TCR sequences. Along with the roughly 610-subject first cohort, a separate validation cohort of over a hundred different subjects was used. The study aimed to test whether signatures of past pathogen exposure could be identified by cataloging public T cell receptors. A later genetic analysis used genome-wide SNP genotypes for about 60% of the 666 donors, treating that subset as a discovery cohort. A later analysis re-analyzed previously published TCR beta repertoires from several hundred donors and added high-resolution HLA genotyping to study TCR occurrence patterns. An earlier analysis of 587 of the donors applied high-throughput TCR beta sequencing to assess whether each TCR beta V gene segment acted as functional or pseudogenic. The number of donors typed differed by locus, with about 629-630 for A, B, C, DRB1 and DQB1, over 500 for DQA1, about 610 for DPA1, and roughly 450 for DPB1. Donor age, sex, ethnicity and CMV serostatus were compiled together with the repertoire data. Among the approximately 400 genotyped donors, 81% belonged to the genetic ancestry cluster associated with self-reported Caucasian donors. Both class I and class II loci were covered by HLA typing, at four-digit resolution.

The germline V gene sets CDR1 to ENHRY and CDR2 to SYGVKD. The junction shows trimming of 6 bases on V and 6 bases on J, and the gene matches do not reach 9 bases of it. From the cysteine through the phenylalanine, the CDR3 covers 14 amino acids. Only the CDR3 portion is preserved as DNA: 42 bases, with reading frame beginning at the first base. The library came from the immunoSEQ multiplex PCR assay. A mixture of 60 forward primers for TCR Vbeta segments and 13 reverse primers for TCR Jbeta segments was used in the multiplex PCR. Amplification of the CDR3 region of rearranged TCR beta genes was performed with a multiplex PCR assay on genomic DNA. The amplified TCR beta libraries were sequenced on the Illumina HiSeq System as 87-base-pair reads. Concerning the study's data processing: Across the 670 or so repertoires, a later analysis counted about 81 million unique TCR beta chains, roughly 11 million of which were shared by at least two donors. To remove PCR and sequencing errors, raw reads were error-corrected and collapsed into unique sequences using a nearest-neighbor algorithm that merged closely related sequences. Alignment of CDR3 sequences to IMGT reference sequences was used to assign V, D and J gene segments. For a sequence to be retained, a match of at least six nucleotides was required to both a V gene segment and a J gene segment. A rearrangement was called productive if the CDR3 had no stop codons and remained in frame with V and J, and every other rearrangement was called non-productive. CDR3 was defined according to IMGT convention as the region running from the second conserved V-encoded cysteine to the conserved J-encoded phenylalanine. In an earlier analysis of 587 of the donors, sequences lacking an unambiguous match to a single V gene segment were excluded. In an earlier analysis of a few hundred of the donors, V segments were called functional above 56.7% productive rearrangements and were called segregating when the between-donor standard deviation exceeded 5%. A statistical classification framework was built to diagnose cytomegalovirus status from the catalog of TCR beta chain sequences. A later analysis assigned V and J genes by comparing TCR nucleotide sequences with IMGT/GENE-DB human TR gene sequences. Using the TCRdist pipeline, a later analysis assigned CDR3 sequences along with most-parsimonious VDJ recombination scenarios. In a later analysis, every TCR beta chain was defined by the combination of its CDR3 amino acid sequence and its V-gene family, and reads without a unique V-gene family were dropped. In a later analysis, 500 to 650 highly shared, low-generation-probability nucleotide sequences were removed to address suspected cross-contamination and a sequencing artifact. In a later analysis, a clonal expansion index for each public chain was calculated from normalized within-repertoire ranks of inferred template counts. In a later analysis, generation probabilities were computed using a VDJ recombination model fitted to out-of-frame rearrangements, and the results were checked against IGoR. Hypergeometric tests were used in a later analysis to score TCR-TCR, TCR-HLA and TCR-CMV co-occurrence, with a repertoire-size bias correction applied to the TCR pairs. In a later analysis, false discovery rates were estimated by permuting HLA or CMV assignments 20 times. In a later analysis, co-occurring TCRs were grouped using DBSCAN, with TCRdist sequence similarity added in when clustering inside HLA-allele-positive subsets. Repertoires with fewer than 30,000 or more than 120,000 public chains, plus five repertoires with anomalous nucleotide sharing, were excluded from co-occurrence clustering. Entries here come from immuneACCESS through TCRdb and include only in-frame sequences with V and J called. Some clones fail to appear in such tables; in the studies checked, an unresolved V gene covers under half of the shortfall, and the cause of the remainder is unknown. V and J calls and clone size are copied from that table; D and trimming were computed from the DNA. Recorded for this sample are about 130,000 clones; around 74% of them occurred a single time. 3.1% of the sample is taken by the ten largest.

The investigation overall reported the following: The study gave a list of 150 to 200 TCR beta chains associated with cytomegalovirus. Only TCR beta chains were sequenced in this cohort, and the absence of alpha or paired-chain data limited detectable features. A further reported finding was that TCR beta sequences accurately predicted the HLA-A and HLA-B alleles for most subjects in the first cohort. In a later analysis, the rate of TCR association differed among HLA loci, with DRB1 alleles having the most associated TCRs and HLA-C alleles having the fewest. In a later analysis, HLA-associated TCR beta chains showed more clonal expansion and lower generation probabilities than non-associated chains that were equally common. Roughly uniform sequencing depth across donors was assumed in presence/absence analyses, although this assumption may not hold. In an earlier analysis of 587 of the donors, most TCR beta V segments appeared in productive rearrangements about 90% or about 30% of the time, broadly matching IMGT annotations. The classifier was reported to diagnose cytomegalovirus status with high specificity and sensitivity in both the original and validation cohorts. Because counts were too low, roughly 18 rarely observed V segments, including chromosome 9 orphons, were left out of the earlier analysis of about 500 of the donors. HLA typing was unavailable for some donors at each locus, so association tests used only the typed subset. While some public TCRs were present in many individuals, most TCR sequences turned up only very rarely across donors. A cluster of highly shared sequence variants was judged likely to represent a technical artifact of the sequencing pipeline. Some IMGT-functional V segments, including TRBV6-2 and TRBV6-3, could not be told apart with the 87-base-pair reads, so those segments were excluded. When HLA alleles, especially DR and DQ, strongly co-occurred, attributing TCR associations to individual alleles was difficult. Three of the identified cytomegalovirus-associated TCR beta chains were confirmed in vitro to be specific for cytomegalovirus antigens. An association between a missense DCLRE1C variant and V-gene and J-gene trimming of TCR beta chains was found in a later genetic analysis and replicated in an independent cohort. In a later analysis, several top co-occurrence clusters were reported to appear linked to parvovirus B19, influenza, CMV and Epstein-Barr virus. A later analysis associated 16,951 TCR beta sequences with specific HLA alleles at a false discovery rate of 0.05. According to a later genetic analysis, donors in an Asian-associated ancestry cluster had fewer N-insertions in productive TCRs than the approximately 610-donor mean. Linkage disequilibrium might explain the correlated functional status among segregating V segments, but an unknown experimental factor could not be ruled out. The authors suggested that the approach could potentially be extended to other disease states and immunological phenotypes. In a later analysis, most CMV-associated TCR beta chains were found to appear HLA-restricted, with HLA associations seemingly driven largely by CMV exposure. For the cohort, immune exposure information was limited to CMV serostatus.

The cohort consisted of 666 healthy bone marrow donors. At the time of sampling, every cohort member was nominally healthy, though immune exposures that went unrecorded were likely present. The donor was CMV seronegative and belonged to the group of 350 or so seronegative cohort members. A peripheral blood sample was provided by each donor, and peripheral blood mononuclear cells were used for TCR beta sequencing. The Qiagen DNeasy Blood Extraction Kit was used to extract genomic DNA from the blood cell samples. A remark on this clone: Its target antigen remains unknown. No base qualities exist here, and no much larger clone lies one base off it.

This TCR derives from a man in his thirties or forties in good health and CMV-seronegative. In this chain, TRBV10-3 is recombined with TRBJ1-2, with 8 bases aligning to TRBD1. Material: PBMCs. The DNA is as follows: TGTGCCATCAGCCAGAGTGGGACAGGAGATGGCTACACCTTC. Translated, it reads CAISQSGTGDGYTF.